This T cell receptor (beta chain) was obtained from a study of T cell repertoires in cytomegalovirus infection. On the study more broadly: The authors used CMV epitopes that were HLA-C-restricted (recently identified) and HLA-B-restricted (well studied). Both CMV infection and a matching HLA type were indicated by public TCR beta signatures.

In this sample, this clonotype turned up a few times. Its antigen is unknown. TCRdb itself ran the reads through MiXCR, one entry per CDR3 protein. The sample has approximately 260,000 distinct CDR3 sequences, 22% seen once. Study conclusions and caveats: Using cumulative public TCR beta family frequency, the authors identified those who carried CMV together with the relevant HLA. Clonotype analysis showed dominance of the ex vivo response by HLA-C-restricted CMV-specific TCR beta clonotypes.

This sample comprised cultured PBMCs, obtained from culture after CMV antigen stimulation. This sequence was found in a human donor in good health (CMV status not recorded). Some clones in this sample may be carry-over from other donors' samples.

CDR3 DNA: TGTGCCAGCACTAAACTAGGAGCGACCTACGAGCAGTACTTC. Residues: CASTKLGATYEQYF. The chain carries TRBV6-2 or TRBV6-3 and TRBJ2-7; possible D gene TRBD2, 5 bases. V lost 7 bases, J lost 2 bases, and 15 bases lay in between. The CDR3 sequence is 14 residues long. From germline, CDR1 is MNHEY and CDR2 SVGEGT.